This TCR beta chain is drawn from a study of shared T cell receptors in the human thymus (dated by TCRdb to the early 2020s). Regarding the research as a whole: The study investigated the way shared, self-reactive T-cell receptor alpha chains are produced in the human thymus.

V is shortened by 8 bases, J by 4 bases, and the region joining them spans 8 bases. Based on the germline V gene (reference sequence), the CDR1 and CDR2 sequences are DFQATT and SNEGSKA. From the cysteine through the phenylalanine, the CDR3 covers 10 amino acids. Only CDR3 DNA remains: 30 bases, in frame from the first base. Library method: the immunoSEQ multiplex PCR assay. What TCRdb holds here is the immuneACCESS table cut down to in-frame rearrangements. Part of the clones is not present; checked against another copy, under half of the missing clones reflect an unresolved V gene, and the others are unexplained. The sample table lists 600,000 or so clones, 70% to 90% of them with a count of one. The top ten clonotypes cover about 0.0094% of the sample. About this clone itself: It has no known antigen specificity. The input lacks base qualities; no much larger clone sits a single base away.

The sample was also linked to a second study, of human thymus T cells. As that second paper reports: The donors were immunologically healthy infants in Finland who had open corrective cardiac surgery for congenital heart defects. Thymus tissue was collected as surgical resects that were removed during corrective cardiac surgery. Biased V and J gene segment usage appeared to be present in both thymic and peripheral blood repertoires. The related research reported highly overlapping thymic TCR repertoires among unrelated individuals. The study characterized TCR alpha and beta repertoires from under 10 infant thymus samples and four related peripheral blood samples. Donor ages ranging from roughly 7 to 250 days were recorded, and a handful of male and two female infants were included in the cohort. Thymocytes were released mechanically from tissue and stored at -70 °C as pellets of about 9.5-32 million cells. Genomic DNA was extracted from frozen cell pellets with a QIAsymphony instrument. Using the immunoSEQ multiplex PCR assay, the TCRB and TCRAD loci were amplified from a standardized quantity of quality-controlled genomic DNA. The amplicons covered the V(D)J region and were long enough to include the CDR3 and to identify the V and J genes. The commercial immunoSEQ service was used to sequence amplicons on an Illumina platform. Primer bias and sequencing errors were corrected as previously described, and TCRAD and TCRB were defined on the basis of the IMGT database. immunoSEQ Analyzer 3.0 and VDJTools were used for repertoire analysis, which covered basic statistics, V/J segment usage, diversity estimates, rarefaction and pairwise overlap. Diversity was estimated using the Chao1, ChaoE, Efron-Thisted, Shannon and inverse Simpson indices, and was also estimated on datasets down-sampled to the size of the smallest sample. Repertoire overlap used strict matching of CDR3 nucleotide sequence, V gene and J gene, with Jaccard-based multidimensional scaling clustering. On average, thymus samples gave roughly 740,000 unique TCRB clonotypes, whereas blood samples gave around 80,000.

The receptor was isolated from a boy under three years old with a congenital heart defect. Donor details come from another sample of the same person, matched by shared clones. Material: thymocytes. The chain is made from TRBV20-1 and TRBJ1-1, with no confident D gene call. The DNA reads TGCAGTCCGTCGGGCACTGAAGCTTTCTTT. Translated, it gives CSPSGTEAFF.